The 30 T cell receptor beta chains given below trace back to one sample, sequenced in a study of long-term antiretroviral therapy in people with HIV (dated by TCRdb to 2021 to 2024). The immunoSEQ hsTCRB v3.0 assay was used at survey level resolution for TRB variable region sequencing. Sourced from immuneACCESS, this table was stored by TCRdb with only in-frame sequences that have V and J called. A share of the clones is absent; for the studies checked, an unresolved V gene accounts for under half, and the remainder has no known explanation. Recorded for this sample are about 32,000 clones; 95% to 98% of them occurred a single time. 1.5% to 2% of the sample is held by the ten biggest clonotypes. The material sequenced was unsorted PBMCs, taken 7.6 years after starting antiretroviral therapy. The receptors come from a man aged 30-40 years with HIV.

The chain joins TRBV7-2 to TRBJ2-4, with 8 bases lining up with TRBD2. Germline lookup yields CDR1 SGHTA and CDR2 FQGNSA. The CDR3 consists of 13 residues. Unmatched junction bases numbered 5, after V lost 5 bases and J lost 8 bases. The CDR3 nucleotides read TGTGCCAGCAGCCGCGGGAGGTGGGACATTCAGTACTTC. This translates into CASSRGRWDIQYF. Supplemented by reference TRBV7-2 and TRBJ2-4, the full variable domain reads GAGVSQSPSNKVTEKGKDVELRCDPISGHTALYWYRQSLGQGLEFLIYFQGNSAPDKSGLPSDRFSAERTGGSVSTLTIQRTQQEDSAVYLCASSRGRWDIQYFGAGTRLSVL.

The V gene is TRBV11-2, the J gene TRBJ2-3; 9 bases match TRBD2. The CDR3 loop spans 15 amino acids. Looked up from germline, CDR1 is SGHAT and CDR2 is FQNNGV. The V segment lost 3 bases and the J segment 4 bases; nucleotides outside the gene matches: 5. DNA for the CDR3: TGTGCCAGCAGCTTTAGCGGGAGCATGGCAGATACGCAGTATTTT. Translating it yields CASSFSGSMADTQYF.

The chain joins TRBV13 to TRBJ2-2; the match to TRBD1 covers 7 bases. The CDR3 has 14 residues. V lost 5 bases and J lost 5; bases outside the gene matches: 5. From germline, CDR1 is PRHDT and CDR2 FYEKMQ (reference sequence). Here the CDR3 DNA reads TGTGCCAGCAGCCGGGGACAGTCTACCGGGGAGCTGTTTTTT. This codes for CASSRGQSTGELFF.

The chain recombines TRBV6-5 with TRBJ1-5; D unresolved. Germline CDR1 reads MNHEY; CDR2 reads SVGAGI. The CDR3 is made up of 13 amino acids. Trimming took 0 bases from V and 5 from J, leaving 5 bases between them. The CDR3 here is CASSYSKDQPQHF. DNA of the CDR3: TGTGCCAGCAGTTACTCGAAAGATCAGCCCCAGCATTTT.

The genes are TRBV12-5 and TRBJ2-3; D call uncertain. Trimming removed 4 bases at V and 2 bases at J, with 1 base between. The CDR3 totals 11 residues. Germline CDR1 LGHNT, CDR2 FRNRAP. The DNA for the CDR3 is TGTGCTAGTGGTTACACAGATACGCAGTATTTT. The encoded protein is CASGYTDTQYF.

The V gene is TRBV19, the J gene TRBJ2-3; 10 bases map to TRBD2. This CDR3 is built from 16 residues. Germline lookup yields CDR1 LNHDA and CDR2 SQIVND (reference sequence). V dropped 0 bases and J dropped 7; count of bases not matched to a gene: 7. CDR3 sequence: CASSIDNSGGWYTQYF. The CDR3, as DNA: TGTGCCAGTAGTATAGACAATAGCGGGGGGTGGTATACGCAGTATTTT.

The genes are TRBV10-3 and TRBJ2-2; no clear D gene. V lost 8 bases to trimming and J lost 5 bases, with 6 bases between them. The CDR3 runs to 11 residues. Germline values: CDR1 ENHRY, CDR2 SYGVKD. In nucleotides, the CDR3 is TGTGCCATCTCGCGAACCGGGGAGCTGTTTTTT. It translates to CAISRTGELFF.

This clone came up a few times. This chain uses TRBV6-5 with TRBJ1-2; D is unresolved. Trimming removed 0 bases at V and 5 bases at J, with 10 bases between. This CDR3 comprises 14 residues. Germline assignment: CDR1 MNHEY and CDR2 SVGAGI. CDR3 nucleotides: TGTGCCAGCAGTTACTCCCGCAGCTCTTATGGCTACACCTTC. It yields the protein CASSYSRSSYGYTF.

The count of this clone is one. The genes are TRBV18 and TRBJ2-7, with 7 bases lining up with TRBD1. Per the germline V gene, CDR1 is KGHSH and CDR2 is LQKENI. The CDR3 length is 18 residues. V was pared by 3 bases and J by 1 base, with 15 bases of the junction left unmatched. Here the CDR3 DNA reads TGTGCCAGCTCACCTGGGTCCGGACAGGTTCCCCAGTCCTACGAGCAGTACTTC. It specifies CASSPGSGQVPQSYEQYF. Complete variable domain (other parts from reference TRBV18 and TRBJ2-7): NAGVMQNPRHLVRRRGQEARLRCSPMKGHSHVYWYRQLPEEGLKFMVYLQKENIIDESGMPKERFSAEFPKEGPSILRIQQVVRGDSAAYFCASSPGSGQVPQSYEQYFGPGTRLTVT.

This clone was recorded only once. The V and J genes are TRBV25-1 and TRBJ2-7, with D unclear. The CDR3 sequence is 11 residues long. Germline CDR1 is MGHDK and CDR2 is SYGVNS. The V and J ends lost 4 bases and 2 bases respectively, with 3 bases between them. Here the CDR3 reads CASSATYEQYF. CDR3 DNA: TGTGCCAGCAGTGCAACCTACGAGCAGTACTTC.

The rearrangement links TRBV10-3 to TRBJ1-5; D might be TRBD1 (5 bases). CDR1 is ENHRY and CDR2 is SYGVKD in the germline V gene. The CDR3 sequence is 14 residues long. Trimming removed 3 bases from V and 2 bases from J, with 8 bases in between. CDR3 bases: TGTGCCATCAGTGAAACGGGGGGCAATCAGCCCCAGCATTTT. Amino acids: CAISETGGNQPQHF.

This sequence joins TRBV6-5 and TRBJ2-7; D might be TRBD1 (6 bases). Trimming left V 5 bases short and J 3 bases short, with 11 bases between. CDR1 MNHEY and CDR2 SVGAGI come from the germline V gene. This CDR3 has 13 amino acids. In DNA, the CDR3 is TGTGCCAGCAGTCAGGACAGAATCTACGAGCAGTACTTC. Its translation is CASSQDRIYEQYF.

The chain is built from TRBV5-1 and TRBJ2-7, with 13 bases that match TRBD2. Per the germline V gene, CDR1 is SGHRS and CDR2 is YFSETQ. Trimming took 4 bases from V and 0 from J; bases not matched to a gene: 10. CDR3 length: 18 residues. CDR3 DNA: TGCGCCAGCAGCCCTTCTGGACTAGCGGGAGAGTACTCCTACGAGCAGTACTTC. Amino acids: CASSPSGLAGEYSYEQYF.

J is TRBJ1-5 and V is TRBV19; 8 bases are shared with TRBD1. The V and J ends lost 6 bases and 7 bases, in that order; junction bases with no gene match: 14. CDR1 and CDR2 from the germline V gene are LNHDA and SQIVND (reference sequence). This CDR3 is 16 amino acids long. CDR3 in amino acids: CASSGRTDRGDQPQHF. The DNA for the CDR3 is TGTGCCAGTAGCGGTCGGACAGACAGGGGAGACCAGCCCCAGCATTTT.

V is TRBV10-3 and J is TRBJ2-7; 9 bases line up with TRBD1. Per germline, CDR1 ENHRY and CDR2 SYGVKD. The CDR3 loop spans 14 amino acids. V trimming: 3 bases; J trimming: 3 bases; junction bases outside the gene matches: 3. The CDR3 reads CAISDDRGGYEQYF. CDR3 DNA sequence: TGTGCCATCAGTGATGACAGGGGGGGCTACGAGCAGTACTTC.

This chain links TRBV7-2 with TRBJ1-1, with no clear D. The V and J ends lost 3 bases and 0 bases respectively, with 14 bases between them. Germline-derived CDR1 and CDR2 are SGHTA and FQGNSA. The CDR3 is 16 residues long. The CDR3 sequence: CASSFGVGLMNTEAFF. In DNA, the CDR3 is TGTGCCAGCAGCTTTGGAGTCGGCCTCATGAACACTGAAGCTTTCTTT.

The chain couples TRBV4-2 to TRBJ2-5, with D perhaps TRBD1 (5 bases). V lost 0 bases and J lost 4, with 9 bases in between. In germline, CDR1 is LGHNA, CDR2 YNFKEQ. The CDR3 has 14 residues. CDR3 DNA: TGTGCCAGCAGCCAAGAGGTTGGGGCAGAGACCCAGTACTTC. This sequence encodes CASSQEVGAETQYF.

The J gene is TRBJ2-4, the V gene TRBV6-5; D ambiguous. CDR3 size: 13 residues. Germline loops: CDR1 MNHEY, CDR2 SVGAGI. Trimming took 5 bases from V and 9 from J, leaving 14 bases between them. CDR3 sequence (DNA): TGTGCCAGCAGTCACACCAGGAGTGGCATTCAGTACTTC. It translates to CASSHTRSGIQYF.

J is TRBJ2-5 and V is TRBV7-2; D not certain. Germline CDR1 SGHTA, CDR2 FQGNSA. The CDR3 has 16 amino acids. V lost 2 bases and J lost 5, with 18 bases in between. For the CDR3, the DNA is TGTGCCAGCAGCTTAAATGGGCGAAGTCTCCGGGAGACCCAGTACTTC. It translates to CASSLNGRSLRETQYF.

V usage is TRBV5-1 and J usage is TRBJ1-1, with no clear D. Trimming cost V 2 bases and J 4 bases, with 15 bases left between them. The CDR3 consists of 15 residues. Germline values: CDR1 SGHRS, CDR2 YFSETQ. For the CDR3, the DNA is TGCGCCAGCAGCTTCTTTGGGTCAACAGCCACTGAAGCTTTCTTT. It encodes CASSFFGSTATEAFF.

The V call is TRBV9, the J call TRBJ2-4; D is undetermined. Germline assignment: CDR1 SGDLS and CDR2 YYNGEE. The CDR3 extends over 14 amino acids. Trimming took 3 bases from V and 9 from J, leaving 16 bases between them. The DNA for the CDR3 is TGTGCCAGCAGCGGCCAGCCCGAATCGAGCATTCAGTACTTC. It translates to CASSGQPESSIQYF.

In DNA, the CDR3 is TGTGCCACTCTAGGGGGACAGGGAAGGGTCGACACTGAAGCTTTCTTT. This gives the protein CATLGGQGRVDTEAFF. The rearrangement uses TRBV2 and TRBJ1-1, with 9 positions matching TRBD1. The junction had 15 bases not matched to a gene; V was cut back by 10 bases and J by 3 bases. The CDR3 spans 16 residues. From germline, CDR1 is SNHLY and CDR2 FYNNEI.

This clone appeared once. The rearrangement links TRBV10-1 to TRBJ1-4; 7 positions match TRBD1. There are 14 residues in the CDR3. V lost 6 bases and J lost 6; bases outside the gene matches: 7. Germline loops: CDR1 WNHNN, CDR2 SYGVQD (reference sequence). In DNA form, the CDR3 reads TGCGCCAGCAGAAATGAGGGGGCTGATGAAAAACTGTTTTTT. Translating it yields CASRNEGADEKLFF.

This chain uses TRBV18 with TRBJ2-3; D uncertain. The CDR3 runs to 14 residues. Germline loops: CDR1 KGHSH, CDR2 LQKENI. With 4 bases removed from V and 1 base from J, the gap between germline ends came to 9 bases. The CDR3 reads CASSLWARTDTQYF. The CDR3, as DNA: TGTGCCAGCTCACTGTGGGCACGCACAGATACGCAGTATTTT.

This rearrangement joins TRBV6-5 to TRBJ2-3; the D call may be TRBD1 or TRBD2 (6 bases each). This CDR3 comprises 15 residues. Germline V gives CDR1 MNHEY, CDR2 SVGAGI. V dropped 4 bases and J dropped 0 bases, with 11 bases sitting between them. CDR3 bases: TGTGCCAGCAGTTTTACAGGGACTAGCACAGATACGCAGTATTTT. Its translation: CASSFTGTSTDTQYF.

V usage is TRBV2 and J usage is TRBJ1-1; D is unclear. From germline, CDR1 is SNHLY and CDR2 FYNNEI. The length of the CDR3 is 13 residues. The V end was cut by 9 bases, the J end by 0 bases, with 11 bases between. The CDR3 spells CARGVGVNTEAFF. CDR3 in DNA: TGTGCCAGGGGAGTTGGGGTGAACACTGAAGCTTTCTTT.

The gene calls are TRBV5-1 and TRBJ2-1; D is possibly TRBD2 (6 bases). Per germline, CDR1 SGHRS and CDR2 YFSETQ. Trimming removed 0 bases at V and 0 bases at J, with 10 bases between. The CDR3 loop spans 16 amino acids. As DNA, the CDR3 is TGCGCCAGCAGCTTGGAGGACGGGAGCTCCTACAATGAGCAGTTCTTC. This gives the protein CASSLEDGSSYNEQFF.

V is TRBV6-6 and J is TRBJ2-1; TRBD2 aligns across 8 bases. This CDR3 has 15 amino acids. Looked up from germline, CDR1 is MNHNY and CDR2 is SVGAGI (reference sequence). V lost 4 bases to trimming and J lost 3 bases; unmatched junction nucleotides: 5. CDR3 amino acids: CASSLSTSGYNEQFF. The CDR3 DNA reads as TGTGCCAGCAGTTTGTCAACTAGCGGCTACAATGAGCAGTTCTTC.

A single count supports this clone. Here the CDR3 DNA reads TGTGCCAGCAGCTTAGGGGATTATACGCAGTATTTT. Protein product: CASSLGDYTQYF. V and J are TRBV7-9 and TRBJ2-3; unclear D gene. This CDR3 has 12 amino acids. Trimming cost V 1 base and J 7 bases, with 6 bases left between them. From germline, CDR1 is SEHNR and CDR2 FQNEAQ (reference sequence).

CDR3 sequence (DNA): TGTGCCAGCAGGACAGGGTTGAACACTGAAGCTTTCTTT. Its translation is CASRTGLNTEAFF. J is TRBJ1-1 and V is TRBV6-6; 7 nucleotides align to TRBD1. The CDR3 sequence is 13 residues long. V shed 6 bases and J 0 bases; nucleotides not matched to a gene: 1. Germline lookup yields CDR1 MNHNY and CDR2 SVGAGI (reference sequence).